Listed below are T cell receptor beta chains from one sample, sequenced in a study of T cell repertoires in cytomegalovirus infection. MiXCR was run by TCRdb on the reads, yielding one entry per CDR3 protein. The sample holds roughly 110,000 distinct CDR3 sequences, over 30% seen once. Antigen specificity for these receptors is unknown. This material consisted of CD8+ T cells from cultured PBMCs, taken from culture after CMV antigen stimulation. The receptors shown here come from a human donor in good health (CMV status not recorded). Some clones in this sample may be carry-over from other donors' samples. The conserved cysteine and the conserved F or W are not part of the CDR3 here. A D gene is named only where the DNA matches it firmly.

v_call	d_call	j_call	cdr3_aa
TRBV20-1	-	TRBJ2-1	SARDPIVGGSYNEQF
TRBV10-3	TRBD1	TRBJ1-1	AISESGQGSAEAF
TRBV4-1	-	TRBJ1-5	ASSRIYPGNSNQPQH
TRBV7-9	TRBD1	TRBJ2-7	ASSSPGQGNGYEQY
TRBV12-3/TRBV12-4	-	TRBJ2-7	ASSPGSGVDYEQY
TRBV20-1	TRBD1	TRBJ1-2	SARDKATGSRYGYT
TRBV5-1	TRBD1	TRBJ2-2	ASSGRQGFDTGELF
TRBV6-5	-	TRBJ1-2	ASSWVGFAPETNYGYT
TRBV4-1	TRBD1	TRBJ2-7	ASSHEQGIEQY
TRBV12-3/TRBV12-4	-	TRBJ1-1	ASSWVATEAF
TRBV20-1	TRBD1	TRBJ1-1	SARFFGGQKNTEAF
TRBV28	-	TRBJ2-4	ASSLDLGGNRDIQY
TRBV7-8	-	TRBJ2-5	ASSSPGRSQETQY
TRBV9	-	TRBJ1-2	ASSVGGGSPYGYT
TRBV7-9	-	TRBJ1-3	ASKMGTGNTIY
TRBV18	TRBD1	TRBJ2-3	ASSPRRQGTDTQY
TRBV6-2/TRBV6-3	-	TRBJ2-1	ASSPSRGNEQF
TRBV28	-	TRBJ2-3	ASSSGAGGLYTDTQY
TRBV20-1	TRBD1	TRBJ2-7	SAEGTGTGLYEQY
TRBV19	-	TRBJ2-7	ASSVGGGAIYEQY
TRBV28	TRBD1	TRBJ2-4	ASRPGTGIKNIQY
TRBV7-4	-	TRBJ1-1	ASSLPTGRGTEAF
TRBV7-4	-	TRBJ2-7	ASSLEGSPYEQY
TRBV6-4	-	TRBJ1-1	ASSDGGMTRLNTEAF
TRBV5-3	TRBD1	TRBJ1-1	ASRQRQGSVNTEAF
TRBV15	-	TRBJ2-3	ATSRRLGGSTDTQY
TRBV7-9	TRBD2	TRBJ2-3	ASSLAGGATDTQY
TRBV4-3	TRBD1	TRBJ1-2	ASSQDLQGGLADT
TRBV7-6	-	TRBJ2-2	ASSVRGGNTGELF
TRBV20-1	-	TRBJ2-7	SARGGALSSYEQY
TRBV13	-	TRBJ2-1	ASSLLRAGPYNEQF
TRBV20-1	TRBD2	TRBJ2-7	SAKIRGGGYEQY
TRBV4-1	TRBD1	TRBJ2-5	ASSRDRAVETQY
TRBV19	-	TRBJ1-5	ASTLLLGGNQPQH
TRBV10-3	TRBD2	TRBJ2-3	AIKLSGATDTQY
TRBV10-3	TRBD1	TRBJ2-3	AISESIGGTGLTDTQY
TRBV19	-	TRBJ1-1	ASSIFGESNTEAF
TRBV15	-	TRBJ2-1	ATSRARDVVIEQF
TRBV6-2/TRBV6-3	-	TRBJ1-2	ASSGSVYYGYT